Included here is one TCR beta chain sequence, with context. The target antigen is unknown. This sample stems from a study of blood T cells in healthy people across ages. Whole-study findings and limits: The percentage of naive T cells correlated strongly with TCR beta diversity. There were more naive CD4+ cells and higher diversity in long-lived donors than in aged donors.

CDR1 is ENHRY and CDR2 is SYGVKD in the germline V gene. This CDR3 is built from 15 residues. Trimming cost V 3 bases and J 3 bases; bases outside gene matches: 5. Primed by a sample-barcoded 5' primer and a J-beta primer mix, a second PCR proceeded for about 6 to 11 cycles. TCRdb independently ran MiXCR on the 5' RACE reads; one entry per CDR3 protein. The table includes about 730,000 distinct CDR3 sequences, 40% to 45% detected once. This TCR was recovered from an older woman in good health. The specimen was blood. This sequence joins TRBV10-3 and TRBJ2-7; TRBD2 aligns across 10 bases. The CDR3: CAISDPLAGVYEQYF. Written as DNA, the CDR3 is TGTGCCATCAGTGACCCCCTAGCGGGAGTCTACGAGCAGTACTTC.